This T cell receptor beta chain was identified during a study of cytomegalovirus exposure and HLA in healthy donors. Regarding this clone: Its antigen is not known.

The PCR had 60 Vbeta and 13 Jbeta primers. Clones were sequenced by immunoSEQ multiplex PCR, and TCRdb holds only the in-frame ones, with some missing. The profile shows some 130,000 clones, about 72% of them singletons. The study's findings and limits: HLA allele associations emerged for about 18,000 TCR beta sequences in a later analysis, at 0.05 false discovery rate. Some V segments (TRBV6-2 and TRBV6-3 among them) were excluded as indistinguishable.

The V gene's germline CDR1 is MNHEY and CDR2 SMNVEV (reference sequence). The CDR3 sequence is 14 residues long. V lost 7 bases to trimming and J lost 0 bases, with 10 bases between them. Source material: PBMCs. The TCR originated in a man younger than 45 in good health and CMV-seropositive. The chain couples TRBV27 to TRBJ2-1, with D unresolved. The CDR3 loop is CASMERSSYNEQFF. For the CDR3, the DNA is TGTGCCAGCATGGAGCGCAGCTCCTACAATGAGCAGTTCTTC.